These 22 T cell receptor beta chains were all obtained from the same sample, sequenced in a study of tumor-infiltrating T cells and Merkel cell polyomavirus. Overall study context: The study examined CD8+ T cells specific for the Merkel cell polyomavirus KLL epitope.

Immunohistochemistry showed robust Merkel cell polyomavirus Large T antigen staining in every patient's tumor. Some clones are missing from TCRdb's copy, which holds only in-frame ones; the method was immunoSEQ multiplex PCR. Among 24,000 or so clones, about 85% were seen once, and the ten largest hold less than 3%. The sequencing input was lymph node tissue. Receptors originate from a man aged 45 to 65 with Merkel cell carcinoma.

The chain links TRBV7-9 to TRBJ1-1, with D hard to call. The CDR3 runs 12 residues. Trimming removed 11 bases at V and 4 bases at J, with 14 bases between. Germline CDR1 is SEHNR and CDR2 is FQNEAQ (reference sequence). CDR3 sequence: CAPGRGATEAFF. As DNA, the CDR3 is TGTGCCCCCGGGCGGGGAGCCACTGAAGCTTTCTTT.

This clone was recorded once. J is TRBJ2-1 and V is TRBV15, with D maybe TRBD2 (7 bases). Per the germline V gene, CDR1 is LNHNV and CDR2 is YYDKDF (reference sequence). The CDR3 runs 15 residues. Trimming cost V 6 bases and J 3 bases, with 15 bases left between them. CDR3 sequence reads: CATRGRGTRYNEQFF. DNA of the CDR3: TGTGCCACCAGGGGGCGGGGGACACGCTACAATGAGCAGTTCTTC.

This rearrangement joins TRBV9 to TRBJ2-1, with D maybe TRBD2 (6 bases). The CDR3 runs 14 residues. Between the trimmed V and J ends, which lost 2 bases and 8 bases, there was a span of 14 bases. Germline assignment: CDR1 SGDLS and CDR2 YYNGEE. For the CDR3, the DNA is TGTGCCAGCAGCGTCCCCCGACCGGGGGATGAGCAGTTCTTC. Translated: CASSVPRPGDEQFF.

The genes are TRBV28 and TRBJ1-2; D remains unclear. Germline V gene lookup returns CDR1 MDHEN and CDR2 SYDVKM. This CDR3 is 15 amino acids long. Deletions cut 5 bases from V and 0 bases from J, with 13 bases between. As DNA, the CDR3 is TGTGCCAGCAGTCCCCCGAGGGAGTCTAACTATGGCTACACCTTC. Translation gives CASSPPRESNYGYTF.

This chain links TRBV30 with TRBJ1-2, with D perhaps matching TRBD1 (6 bases). The CDR3 has 15 residues. Trimming left V 2 bases short and J 7 bases short, with 20 bases between. CDR1 GTSNPN and CDR2 SVGIG come from the germline V gene (reference sequence). CDR3 sequence (DNA): TGTGCCTGGAGTCCAGGGGCGGGGGCTAAGGGTGGCTACACCTTC. Translated: CAWSPGAGAKGGYTF.

This clone was observed a few times. The chain links TRBV5-1 to TRBJ1-2; D call uncertain. Trimming took 0 bases from V and 2 from J, leaving 5 bases between them. CDR1 SGHRS and CDR2 YFSETQ come from the germline V gene. This CDR3 contains 13 residues. The CDR3 is CASSLEQNYGYTF. CDR3 coding DNA: TGCGCCAGCAGCTTGGAACAGAACTATGGCTACACCTTC.

This clone has more than one count but fewer than ten. V usage is TRBV5-4 and J usage is TRBJ1-6; the match to TRBD1 covers 9 bases. The germline CDR1 and CDR2 sequences are SGHNT and YYREEE (reference sequence). J gave up 6 bases and V 4 bases, and 2 bases lay outside the gene matches. CDR3 length: 14 amino acids. The chain's CDR3 is CASSKGQGNSPLHF. The CDR3 bases are TGTGCCAGCAGCAAGGGACAGGGTAATTCACCCCTCCACTTT.

Details on this clone: One junction end disagrees with the germline gene, perhaps due to a read error. The CDR3 here is CASSDTSLRTTNEKLFF. DNA for the CDR3: TGTGCTAGCAGCGACACATCTCTCAGAACAACTAATGAAAAACTGTTTTTT. V is TRBV7-7 and J is TRBJ1-4; D remains unclear. This CDR3 comprises 17 residues. Germline V gene sequence: CDR1 SSHAT, CDR2 FNYEAQ (reference sequence).

The J gene is TRBJ2-3, the V gene TRBV27; the D gene is possibly TRBD1 (6 bases). The CDR3 loop spans 15 amino acids. V lost 3 bases and J lost 6, with 16 bases in between. Germline CDR1 and CDR2: MNHEY and SMNVEV (reference sequence). CDR3 amino acids: CASSFGRGVSDTQYF. In DNA, the CDR3 is TGTGCCAGCAGTTTTGGCAGGGGTGTTTCGGATACGCAGTATTTT.

The chain has TRBV6-5 and TRBJ1-2; D is unresolved. The CDR3 loop spans 14 amino acids. Germline values: CDR1 MNHEY, CDR2 SVGAGI. Trimming shortened V by 6 bases and J by 0 bases, and 11 bases separated the two germline ends. In DNA, the CDR3 is TGTGCCAGCAGGCACGGACTTACTAACTATGGCTACACCTTC. It translates to CASRHGLTNYGYTF.

The chain carries TRBV7-2 and TRBJ2-2, with 8 bases identical to TRBD1. This CDR3 region has 16 residues. The germline gives CDR1 SGHTA, CDR2 FQGNSA. V trimming: 1 base; J trimming: 7 bases; junction bases outside the gene matches: 8. For the CDR3, the DNA is TGTGCCAGCAGCTTAGTGGGGACAGGAGAGTTCGGGGAGCTGTTTTTT. Its protein product is CASSLVGTGEFGELFF.

The V call is TRBV4-2, the J call TRBJ2-1, with 14 positions matching TRBD2. The V gene end was trimmed by 0 bases and the J gene end by 8 bases; junction bases not matched to a gene: 3. This CDR3 has 16 residues. Germline V gene data show CDR1 as LGHNA and CDR2 as YNFKEQ. CDR3 in amino acids: CASSQETSGGGHEQFF. For the CDR3, the DNA is TGTGCCAGCAGCCAAGAGACTAGCGGGGGGGGGCATGAGCAGTTCTTC.

This clone was seen once. For the CDR3, the DNA is TGTGCCAGCAGTTCTCAGCGGGGACAGCAGTTCTTC. Translating it yields CASSSQRGQQFF. The gene calls are TRBV27 and TRBJ2-1, with 7 bases that match TRBD2. The CDR3 consists of 12 residues. The V and J ends lost 4 bases and 11 bases, in that order; junction bases with no gene match: 5. The germline gives CDR1 MNHEY, CDR2 SMNVEV (reference sequence).

V is TRBV21-1 and J is TRBJ2-5; whether TRBD2, the table's D call, matches the DNA was not checked. TRBV21-1 is an annotated pseudogene. CDR3 size: 18 residues. The CDR3 region is CASSKDLAGALYQETQYF. The CDR3 DNA reads as TGTGCCAGCAGCAAAGACCTAGCGGGGGCCTTGTACCAAGAGACCCAGTACTTC.

The chain combines TRBV11-3 with TRBJ2-1, with a tentative D call TRBD2 (5 bases). V lost 3 bases, J lost 10 bases, and 19 bases lay in between. Germline values: CDR1 SGHNT, CDR2 YENEEA. The CDR3 sequence is 15 residues long. The CDR3 protein is CASSLLGESTEEQFF. CDR3 sequence (DNA): TGTGCCAGCAGCTTGCTCGGGGAGTCGACTGAGGAGCAGTTCTTC.

This chain links TRBV14 with TRBJ2-7; no firm D call. The CDR3 is 13 amino acids. Germline V gene data show CDR1 as SGHDN and CDR2 as FVKESK. V was pared by 5 bases and J by 2 bases, with 10 bases between. The CDR3 sequence is CASSFSYPYEQYF. As DNA, the CDR3 is TGTGCCAGCAGCTTTAGTTACCCCTACGAGCAGTACTTC.

J is TRBJ2-5 and V is TRBV7-6; 8 nucleotides align to TRBD2. V gave up 6 bases and J gave up 5 bases; unmatched junction bases: 14. CDR1 and CDR2 from the germline V gene are SGHVS and FNYEAQ. The CDR3 is 16 residues long. CDR3 DNA: TGTGCCAGCAGTACTACGGGACTAGGTCTTTGGGAGACCCAGTACTTC. Amino acids: CASSTTGLGLWETQYF.

This clone was observed a single time. V is TRBV20-1 and J is TRBJ2-3; D is ambiguous. V lost 5 bases and J lost 10, with 13 bases in between. From germline, CDR1 is DFQATT and CDR2 SNEGSKA (reference sequence). The CDR3 runs 11 residues. This chain's CDR3 is CSAADRTPQYF. CDR3 nucleotide sequence: TGCAGTGCTGCGGATAGAACGCCGCAGTATTTT.

V gene TRBV11-3 combines with J gene TRBJ2-1; 11 nucleotides agree with TRBD2. CDR1 is SGHNT and CDR2 is YENEEA in the germline V gene. Trimming removed 9 bases from V and 6 bases from J; junction bases left unmatched: 7. This CDR3 has 14 amino acids. This chain's CDR3 is CASSRLAGSNEQFF. The CDR3 DNA sequence: TGTGCCAGTTCGAGACTAGCGGGGAGCAATGAGCAGTTCTTC.

V usage is TRBV4-3 and J usage is TRBJ2-3, with D unclear. Trimming removed 0 bases from V and 6 bases from J, with 10 bases in between. There are 14 residues in the CDR3. The germline gives CDR1 LGHNA, CDR2 YSLEER. CDR3 nucleotide sequence: TGCGCCAGCAGCCAAGATTCCCGGCGGGATACGCAGTATTTT. Translation: CASSQDSRRDTQYF.

The chain employs TRBV28 and TRBJ1-2; 8 bases are a match to TRBD1. The germline V gene has CDR1 MDHEN and CDR2 SYDVKM. This CDR3 has 15 residues. The junction had 4 bases not matched to a gene; V was cut back by 4 bases and J by 0 bases. The CDR3 coding sequence is TGTGCCAGCAGTTCACCGGACAGGGCTAACTATGGCTACACCTTC. It translates to CASSSPDRANYGYTF.

The chain is built from TRBV4-1 and TRBJ2-1; TRBD2 matches at 14 bases. This CDR3 has 18 amino acids. V lost 1 base, J lost 0 bases, and 2 bases stayed unmatched. Germline V gives CDR1 MGHRA, CDR2 YSYEKL. CDR3 loop: CASSQGGLAGVSYNEQFF. DNA of the CDR3: TGCGCCAGCAGCCAAGGGGGACTAGCGGGGGTCTCCTACAATGAGCAGTTCTTC.